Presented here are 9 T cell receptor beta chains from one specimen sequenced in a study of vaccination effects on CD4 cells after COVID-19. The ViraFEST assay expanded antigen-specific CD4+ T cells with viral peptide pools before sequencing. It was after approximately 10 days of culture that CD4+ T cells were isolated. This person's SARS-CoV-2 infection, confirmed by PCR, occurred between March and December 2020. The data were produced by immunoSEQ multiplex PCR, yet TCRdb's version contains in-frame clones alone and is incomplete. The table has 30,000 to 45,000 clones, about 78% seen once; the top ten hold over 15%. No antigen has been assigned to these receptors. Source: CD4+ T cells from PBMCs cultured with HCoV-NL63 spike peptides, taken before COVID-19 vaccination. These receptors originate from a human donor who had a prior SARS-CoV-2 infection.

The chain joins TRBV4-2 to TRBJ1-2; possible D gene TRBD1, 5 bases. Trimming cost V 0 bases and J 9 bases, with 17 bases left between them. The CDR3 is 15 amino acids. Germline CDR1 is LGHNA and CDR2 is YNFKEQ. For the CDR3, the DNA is TGTGCCAGCAGCCAAGATCGGGGCACCAAAACGCGCTACACCTTC. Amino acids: CASSQDRGTKTRYTF.

Here the CDR3 DNA reads TGTGCCAGCAGCTCGGGACACGATCAGCCCCAGCATTTT. Its protein product is CASSSGHDQPQHF. The chain couples TRBV5-4 to TRBJ1-5; D possibly corresponds to TRBD1 (6 bases). This CDR3 contains 13 residues. The V gene lost 3 bases and the J gene lost 5 bases, with 9 bases spanning the gap. Per germline, CDR1 SGHNT and CDR2 YYREEE (reference sequence).

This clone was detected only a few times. The CDR3 reads CVTYEQYF. The CDR3 DNA reads as TGTGTGACCTACGAGCAGTACTTC. V is TRBV7-9 and J is TRBJ2-7, with no clear D. Germline V lookup: CDR1 SEHNR, CDR2 FQNEAQ (reference sequence). This CDR3 spans 8 amino acids.

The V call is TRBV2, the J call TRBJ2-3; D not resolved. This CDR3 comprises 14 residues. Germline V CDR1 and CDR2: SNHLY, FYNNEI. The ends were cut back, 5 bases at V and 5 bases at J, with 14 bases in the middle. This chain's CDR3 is CASSRTEWGDTQYF. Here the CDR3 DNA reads TGTGCCAGCAGTCGGACGGAATGGGGAGATACGCAGTATTTT.

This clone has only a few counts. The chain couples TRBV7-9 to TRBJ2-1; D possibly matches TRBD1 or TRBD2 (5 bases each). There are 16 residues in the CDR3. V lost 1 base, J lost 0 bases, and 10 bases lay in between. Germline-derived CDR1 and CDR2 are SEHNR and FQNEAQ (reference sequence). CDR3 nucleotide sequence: TGTGCCAGCAGCTTAGACGGGGCGAGCTCCTACAATGAGCAGTTCTTC. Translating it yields CASSLDGASSYNEQFF.

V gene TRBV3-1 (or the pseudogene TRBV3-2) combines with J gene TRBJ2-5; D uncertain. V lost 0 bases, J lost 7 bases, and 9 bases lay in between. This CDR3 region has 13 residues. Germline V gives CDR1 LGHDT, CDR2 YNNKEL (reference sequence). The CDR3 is CASSQESSGTQYF. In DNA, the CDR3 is TGTGCCAGCAGCCAAGAAAGTTCTGGGACCCAGTACTTC.

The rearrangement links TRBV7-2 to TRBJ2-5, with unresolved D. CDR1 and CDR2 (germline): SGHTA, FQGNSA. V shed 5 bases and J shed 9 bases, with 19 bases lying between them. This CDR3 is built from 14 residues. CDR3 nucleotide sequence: TGTGCCAGCAGCCCCCTCGGACCCAAGCAGGCCCAGTACTTC. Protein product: CASSPLGPKQAQYF. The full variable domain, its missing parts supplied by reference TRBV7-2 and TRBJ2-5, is GAGVSQSPSNKVTEKGKDVELRCDPISGHTALYWYRQSLGQGLEFLIYFQGNSAPDKSGLPSDRFSAERTGGSVSTLTIQRTQQEDSAVYLCASSPLGPKQAQYFGPGTRLLVL.

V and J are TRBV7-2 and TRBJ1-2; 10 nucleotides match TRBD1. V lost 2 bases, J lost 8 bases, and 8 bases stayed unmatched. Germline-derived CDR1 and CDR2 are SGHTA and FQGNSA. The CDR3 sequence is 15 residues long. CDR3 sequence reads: CASSLSRQGAAGYTF. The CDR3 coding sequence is TGTGCCAGCAGCTTAAGTAGACAGGGGGCGGCGGGCTACACCTTC.

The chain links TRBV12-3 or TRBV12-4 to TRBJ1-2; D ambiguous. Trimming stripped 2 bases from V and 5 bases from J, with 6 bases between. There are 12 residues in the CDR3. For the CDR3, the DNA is TGTGCCAGCAGTTTATACAGATATGGCTACACCTTC. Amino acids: CASSLYRYGYTF.